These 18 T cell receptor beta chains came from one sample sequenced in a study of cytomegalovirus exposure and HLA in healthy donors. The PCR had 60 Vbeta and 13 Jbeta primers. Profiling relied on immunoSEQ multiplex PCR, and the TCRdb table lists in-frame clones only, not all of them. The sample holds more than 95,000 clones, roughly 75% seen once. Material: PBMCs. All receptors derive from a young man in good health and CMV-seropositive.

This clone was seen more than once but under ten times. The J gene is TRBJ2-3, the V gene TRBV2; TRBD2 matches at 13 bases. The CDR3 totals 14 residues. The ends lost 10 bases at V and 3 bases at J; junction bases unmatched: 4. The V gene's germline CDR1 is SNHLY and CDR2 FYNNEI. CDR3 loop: CAITTSGRTDTQYF. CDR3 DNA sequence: TGTGCCATTACGACTAGCGGGAGGACAGATACGCAGTATTTT. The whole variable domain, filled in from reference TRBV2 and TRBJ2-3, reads EPEVTQTPSHQVTQMGQEVILRCVPISNHLYFYWYRQILGQKVEFLVSFYNNEISEKSEIFDDQFSVERPDGSNFTLKIRSTKLEDSAMYFCAITTSGRTDTQYFGPGTRLTVL.

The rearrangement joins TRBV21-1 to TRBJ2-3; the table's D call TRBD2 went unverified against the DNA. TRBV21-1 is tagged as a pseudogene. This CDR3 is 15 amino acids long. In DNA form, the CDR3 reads TGTGCCAGCAGCGCGGTTAGCGACCCGACAGATACGCAGTATTTT. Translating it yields CASSAVSDPTDTQYF.

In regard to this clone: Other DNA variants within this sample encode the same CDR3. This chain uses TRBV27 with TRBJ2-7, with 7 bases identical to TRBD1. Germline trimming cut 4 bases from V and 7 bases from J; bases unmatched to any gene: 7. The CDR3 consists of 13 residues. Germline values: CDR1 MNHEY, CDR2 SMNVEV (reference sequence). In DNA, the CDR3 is TGTGCCAGCAGTTGGTACAGGGGCTCTGAGCAGTACTTC. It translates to CASSWYRGSEQYF.

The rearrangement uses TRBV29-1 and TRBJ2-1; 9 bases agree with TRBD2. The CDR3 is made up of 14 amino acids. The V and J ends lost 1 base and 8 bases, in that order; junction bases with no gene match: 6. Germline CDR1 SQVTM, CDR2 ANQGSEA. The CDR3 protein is CSVEVGRGGYEQFF. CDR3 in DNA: TGCAGCGTTGAAGTAGGGCGGGGGGGGTATGAGCAGTTCTTC.

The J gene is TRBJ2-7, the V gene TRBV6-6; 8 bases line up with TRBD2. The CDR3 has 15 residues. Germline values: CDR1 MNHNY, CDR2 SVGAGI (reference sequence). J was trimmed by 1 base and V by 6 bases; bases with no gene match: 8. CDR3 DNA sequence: TGTGCCAGCAGATGGGGACTAGGAGCGTCCTACGAGCAGTACTTC. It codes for CASRWGLGASYEQYF.

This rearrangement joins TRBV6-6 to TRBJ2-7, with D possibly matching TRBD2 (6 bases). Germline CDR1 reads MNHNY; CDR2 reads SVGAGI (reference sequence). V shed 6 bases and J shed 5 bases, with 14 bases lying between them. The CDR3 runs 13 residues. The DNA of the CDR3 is TGTGCCAGCAGCCGTACGGGGGTCCACGAGCAGTACTTC. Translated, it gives CASSRTGVHEQYF.

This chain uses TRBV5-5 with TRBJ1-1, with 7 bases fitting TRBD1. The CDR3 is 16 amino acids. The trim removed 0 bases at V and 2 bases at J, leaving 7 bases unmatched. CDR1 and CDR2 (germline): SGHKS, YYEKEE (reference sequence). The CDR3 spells CASSLEGTAKNTEAFF. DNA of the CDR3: TGTGCCAGCAGCTTGGAAGGGACAGCCAAAAACACTGAAGCTTTCTTT.

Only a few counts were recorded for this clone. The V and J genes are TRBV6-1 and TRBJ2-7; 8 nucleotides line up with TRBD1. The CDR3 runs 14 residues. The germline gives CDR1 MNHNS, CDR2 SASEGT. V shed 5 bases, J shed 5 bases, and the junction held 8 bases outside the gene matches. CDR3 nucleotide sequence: TGTGCCAGCAGTTTCAGGACAGGGTCTAACGAGCAGTACTTC. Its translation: CASSFRTGSNEQYF.

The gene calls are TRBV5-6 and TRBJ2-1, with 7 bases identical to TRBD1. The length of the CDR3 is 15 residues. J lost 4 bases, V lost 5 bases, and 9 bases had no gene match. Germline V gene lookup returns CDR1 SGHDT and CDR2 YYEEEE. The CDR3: CASSPGTEQYNEQFF. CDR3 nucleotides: TGTGCCAGCAGTCCCGGGACAGAGCAATACAATGAGCAGTTCTTC. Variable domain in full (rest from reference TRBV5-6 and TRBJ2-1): DAGVTQSPTHLIKTRGQQVTLRCSPKSGHDTVSWYQQALGQGPQFIFQYYEEEERQRGNFPDRFSGHQFPNYSSELNVNALLLGDSALYLCASSPGTEQYNEQFFGPGTRLTVL.

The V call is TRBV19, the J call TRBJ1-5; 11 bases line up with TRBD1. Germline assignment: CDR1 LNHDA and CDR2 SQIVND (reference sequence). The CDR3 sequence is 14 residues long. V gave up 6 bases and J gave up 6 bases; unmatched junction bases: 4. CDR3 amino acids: CASRGTGGVQPQHF. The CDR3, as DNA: TGTGCCAGTAGGGGGACAGGGGGGGTTCAGCCCCAGCATTTT.

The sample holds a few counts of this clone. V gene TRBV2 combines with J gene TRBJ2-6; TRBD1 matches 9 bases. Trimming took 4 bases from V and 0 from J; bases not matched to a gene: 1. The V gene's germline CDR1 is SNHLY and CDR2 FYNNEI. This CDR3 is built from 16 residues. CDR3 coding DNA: TGTGCCAGCAGTGCGACAGGGGGCTCTGGGGCCAACGTCCTGACTTTC. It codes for CASSATGGSGANVLTF.

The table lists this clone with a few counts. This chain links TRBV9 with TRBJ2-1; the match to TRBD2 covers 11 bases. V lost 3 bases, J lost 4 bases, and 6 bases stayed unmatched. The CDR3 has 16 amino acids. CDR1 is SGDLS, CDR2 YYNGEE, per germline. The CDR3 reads CASSAYGTSGYNEQFF. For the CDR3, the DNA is TGTGCCAGCAGCGCTTACGGGACTAGCGGTTACAATGAGCAGTTCTTC.

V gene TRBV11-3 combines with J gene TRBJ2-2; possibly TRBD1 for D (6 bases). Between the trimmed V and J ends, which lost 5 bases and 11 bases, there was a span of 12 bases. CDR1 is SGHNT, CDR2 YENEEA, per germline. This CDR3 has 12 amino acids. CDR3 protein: CASSQRGTELFF. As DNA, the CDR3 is TGTGCCAGCAGCCAGAGAGGGACAGAGCTGTTTTTT.

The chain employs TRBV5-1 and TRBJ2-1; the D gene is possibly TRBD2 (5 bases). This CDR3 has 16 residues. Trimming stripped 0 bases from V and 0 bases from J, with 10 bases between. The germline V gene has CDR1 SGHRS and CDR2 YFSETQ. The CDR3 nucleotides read TGCGCCAGCAGCTTGGGTATGGGGAGCTCCTACAATGAGCAGTTCTTC. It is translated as CASSLGMGSSYNEQFF.

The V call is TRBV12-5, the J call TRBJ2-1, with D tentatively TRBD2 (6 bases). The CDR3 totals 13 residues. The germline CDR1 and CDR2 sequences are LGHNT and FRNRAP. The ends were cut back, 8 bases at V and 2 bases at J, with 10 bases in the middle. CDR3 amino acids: CASRGGAYNEQFF. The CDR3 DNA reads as TGTGCTAGTAGGGGCGGGGCCTACAATGAGCAGTTCTTC.

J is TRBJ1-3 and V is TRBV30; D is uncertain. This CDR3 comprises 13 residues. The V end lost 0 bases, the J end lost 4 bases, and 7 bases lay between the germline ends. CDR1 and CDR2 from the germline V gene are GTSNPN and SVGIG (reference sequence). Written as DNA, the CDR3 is TGTGCCTGGAGTGTTGGCAGGGGAAACACCATATATTTT. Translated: CAWSVGRGNTIYF. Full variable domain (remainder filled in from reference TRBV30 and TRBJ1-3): SQTIHQWPATLVQPVGSPLSLECTVEGTSNPNLYWYRQAAGRGLQLLFYSVGIGQISSEVPQNLSASRPQDRQFILSSKKLLLSDSGFYLCAWSVGRGNTIYFGEGSWLTVV.

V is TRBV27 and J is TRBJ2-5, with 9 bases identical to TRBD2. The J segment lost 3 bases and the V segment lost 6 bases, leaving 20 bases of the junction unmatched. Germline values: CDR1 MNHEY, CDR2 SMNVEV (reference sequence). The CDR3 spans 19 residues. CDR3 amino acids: CASSPRSLAGTQTKETQYF. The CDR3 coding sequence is TGTGCCAGCAGCCCCCGATCGCTAGCGGGGACCCAGACCAAAGAGACCCAGTACTTC.

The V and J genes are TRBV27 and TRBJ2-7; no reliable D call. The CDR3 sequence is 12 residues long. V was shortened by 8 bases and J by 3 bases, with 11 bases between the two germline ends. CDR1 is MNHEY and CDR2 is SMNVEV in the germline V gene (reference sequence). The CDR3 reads CASGLLNYEQYF. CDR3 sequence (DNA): TGTGCCAGCGGGCTCCTAAACTACGAGCAGTACTTC.